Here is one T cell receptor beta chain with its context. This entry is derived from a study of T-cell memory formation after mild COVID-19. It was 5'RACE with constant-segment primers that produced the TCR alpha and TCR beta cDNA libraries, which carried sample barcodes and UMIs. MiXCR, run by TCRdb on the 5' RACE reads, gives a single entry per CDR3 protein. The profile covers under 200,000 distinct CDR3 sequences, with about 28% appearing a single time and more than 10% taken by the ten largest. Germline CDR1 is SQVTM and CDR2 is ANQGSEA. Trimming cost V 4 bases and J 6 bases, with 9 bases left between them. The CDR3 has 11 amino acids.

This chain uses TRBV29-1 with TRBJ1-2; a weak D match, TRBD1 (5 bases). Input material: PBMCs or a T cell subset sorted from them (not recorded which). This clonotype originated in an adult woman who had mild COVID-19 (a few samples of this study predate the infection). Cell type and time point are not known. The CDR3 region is CSVAGSHGYTF. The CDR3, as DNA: TGCAGCGTTGCAGGGTCGCATGGCTACACCTTC.